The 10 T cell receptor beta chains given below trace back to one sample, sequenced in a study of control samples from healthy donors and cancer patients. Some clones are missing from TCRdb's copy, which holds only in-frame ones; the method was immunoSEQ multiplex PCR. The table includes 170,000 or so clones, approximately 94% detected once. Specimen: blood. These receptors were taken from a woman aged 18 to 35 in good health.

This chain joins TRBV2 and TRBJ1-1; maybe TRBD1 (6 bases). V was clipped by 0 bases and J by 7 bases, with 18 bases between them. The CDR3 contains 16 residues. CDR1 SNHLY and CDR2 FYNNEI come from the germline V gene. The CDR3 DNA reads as TGTGCCAGCAGTGAAGCGGGGGCCCTAAGTCAAGGTGAAGCTTTCTTT. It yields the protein CASSEAGALSQGEAFF.

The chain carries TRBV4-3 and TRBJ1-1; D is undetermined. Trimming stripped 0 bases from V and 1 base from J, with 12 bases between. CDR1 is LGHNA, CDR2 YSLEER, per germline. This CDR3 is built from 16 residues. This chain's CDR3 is CASSQDNGPWNTEAFF. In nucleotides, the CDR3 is TGCGCCAGCAGCCAAGATAACGGGCCTTGGAACACTGAAGCTTTCTTT.

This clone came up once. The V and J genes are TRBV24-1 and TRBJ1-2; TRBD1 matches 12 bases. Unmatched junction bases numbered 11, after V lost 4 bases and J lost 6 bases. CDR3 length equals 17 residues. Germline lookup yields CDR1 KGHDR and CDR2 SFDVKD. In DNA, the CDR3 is TGTGCCACCAGTGACCCGACCCCGGGACAGGGGGCGCATGGCTACACCTTC. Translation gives CATSDPTPGQGAHGYTF.

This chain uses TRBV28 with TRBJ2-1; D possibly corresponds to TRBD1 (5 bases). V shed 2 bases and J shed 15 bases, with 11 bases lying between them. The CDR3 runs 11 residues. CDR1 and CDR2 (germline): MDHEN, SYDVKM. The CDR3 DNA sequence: TGTGCCAGCAGTTTAAGCAGGGCCAGGTTCTTC. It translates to CASSLSRARFF.

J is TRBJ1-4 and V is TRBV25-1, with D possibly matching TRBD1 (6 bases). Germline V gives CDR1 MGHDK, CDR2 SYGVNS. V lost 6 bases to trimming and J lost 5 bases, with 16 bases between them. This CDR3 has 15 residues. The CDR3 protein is CASSYVGGSNEKLFF. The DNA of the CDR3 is TGTGCCAGCAGCTACGTAGGGGGGTCCAATGAAAAACTGTTTTTT.

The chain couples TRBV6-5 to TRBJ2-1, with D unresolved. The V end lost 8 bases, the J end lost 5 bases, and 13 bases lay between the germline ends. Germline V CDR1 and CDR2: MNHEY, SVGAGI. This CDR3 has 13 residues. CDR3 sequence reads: CASLSSLHNEQFF. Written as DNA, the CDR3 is TGTGCCAGCCTGTCCTCCCTCCACAATGAGCAGTTCTTC.

This chain's CDR3 is CASSPGRVETQYF. CDR3 DNA: TGTGCCAGCTCACCAGGGCGGGTGGAGACCCAGTACTTC. The chain recombines TRBV18 with TRBJ2-5; a weak D match, TRBD2 (5 bases). Trimming stripped 2 bases from V and 5 bases from J, with 9 bases between. The CDR3 is 13 amino acids. Germline loops: CDR1 KGHSH, CDR2 LQKENI.

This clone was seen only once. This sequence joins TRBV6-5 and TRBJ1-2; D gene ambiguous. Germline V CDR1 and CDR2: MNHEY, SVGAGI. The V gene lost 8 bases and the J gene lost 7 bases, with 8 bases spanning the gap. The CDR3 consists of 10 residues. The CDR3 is CASGFVGYTF. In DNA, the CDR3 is TGTGCCAGCGGGTTCGTTGGCTACACCTTC.

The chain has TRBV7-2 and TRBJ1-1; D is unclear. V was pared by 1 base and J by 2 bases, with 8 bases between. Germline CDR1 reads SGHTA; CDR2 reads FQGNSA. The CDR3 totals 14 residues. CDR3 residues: CASSLEQTNTEAFF. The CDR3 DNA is TGTGCCAGCAGCTTAGAACAGACTAACACTGAAGCTTTCTTT.

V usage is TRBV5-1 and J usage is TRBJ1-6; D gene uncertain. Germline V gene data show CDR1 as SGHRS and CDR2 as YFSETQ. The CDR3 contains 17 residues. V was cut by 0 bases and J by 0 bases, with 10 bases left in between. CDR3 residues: CASSLASGSSYNSPLHF. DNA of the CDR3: TGCGCCAGCAGCTTGGCTAGCGGGAGCTCCTATAATTCACCCCTCCACTTT.